The rows below give T cell receptor beta chains drawn from one sample of a study of OX40 agonist ivuxolimab in advanced cancers. Produced via immunoSEQ multiplex PCR; TCRdb's table is partial and in-frame only. The table has 85,000 to 130,000 clones, 90% seen once. The sequenced sample was CD4+ or CD8+ T cells sorted from blood, obtained in a trial of the OX40 agonist ivuxolimab. The receptors come from an adult with an advanced solid tumor such as melanoma, head and neck, liver or kidney cancer. The CDR3 runs from the conserved cysteine through the conserved F or W. The D gene is left open where the match is weak. Expanded clones are given a class, and other clones once, few, many or no size at all.

>-|TRBV27|-|14|TRBJ2-3
CASSRLASTDTQYF
TGTGCCAGCAGTAGGCTAGCGAGTACAGATACGCAGTATTTT
>TRBD2|TRBV7-2|-|16|TRBJ2-7
CASSPGLLAGGSEQYF
TGTGCCAGCAGCCCCGGGCTACTAGCGGGAGGGAGCGAGCAGTACTTC
>-|TRBV7-3|-|13|TRBJ1-2
CASSLVAGYGYTF
TGTGCCAGCAGCTTAGTAGCGGGCTATGGCTACACCTTC
>-|TRBV7-9|-|16|TRBJ1-1
CASSLSPQGRVAEAFF
TGTGCCAGCAGCTTATCCCCACAGGGCCGGGTCGCTGAAGCTTTCTTT
>TRBD2|TRBV7-9|-|16|TRBJ2-1
CASSPRLAAVNNEQFF
TGTGCCAGCAGCCCTCGACTAGCGGCTGTAAACAATGAGCAGTTCTTC
>-|TRBV9|-|15|TRBJ2-1
CASSVDAGNYNEQFF
TGTGCCAGCAGCGTAGATGCGGGAAACTACAATGAGCAGTTCTTC
>-|TRBV5-6|few|13|TRBJ2-1
CASSLATGEVQFF
TGTGCCAGCAGCTTAGCGACGGGAGAGGTGCAGTTCTTC
>TRBD1|TRBV28|-|13|TRBJ2-3
CASKTGGTDTQYF
TGTGCCAGCAAGACAGGGGGCACAGATACGCAGTATTTT
>TRBD1|TRBV5-4|-|16|TRBJ2-1
CASSPEGASSYNEQFF
TGTGCCAGCAGCCCCGAGGGGGCCAGCTCCTACAATGAGCAGTTCTTC
>-|TRBV28|-|13|TRBJ1-1
CASRNGVNTEAFF
TGTGCCAGCAGAAACGGCGTGAACACTGAAGCTTTCTTT
>-|TRBV5-6|-|13|TRBJ2-5
CASSLVSVLAQYF
TGTGCCAGCAGCTTGGTATCGGTATTGGCCCAGTACTTC
>-|TRBV7-9|-|12|TRBJ2-7
CASSLSLSEQYF
TGTGCCAGCAGCTTATCCCTCTCCGAGCAGTACTTC
>TRBD1|TRBV5-6|once|14|TRBJ1-5
CASSFAGGNQPQHF
TGTGCCAGCAGCTTCGCAGGGGGGAATCAGCCCCAGCATTTT
>-|TRBV5-4|-|17|TRBJ2-7
CASSFAGGSGLAYEQYF
TGTGCCAGCAGCTTCGCTGGGGGAAGCGGGTTAGCCTACGAGCAGTACTTC
>-|TRBV6-5|-|15|TRBJ1-4
CASSYNPGAGEKLFF
TGTGCCAGCAGTTACAATCCGGGGGCGGGTGAAAAACTGTTTTTT
>-|TRBV5-4|-|15|TRBJ2-3
CASSLAGRSTDTQYF
TGTGCCAGCAGCTTGGCTGGGCGCTCCACAGATACGCAGTATTTT
>TRBD1|TRBV7-8|-|15|TRBJ1-1
CASSSLGQLNTEAFF
TGTGCCAGCAGCTCACTGGGACAGTTGAACACTGAAGCTTTCTTT